What follows describes a single T cell receptor (beta chain). Its antigen remains unknown. At one boundary the junction diverges from the germline segment, which might be a read error. The data belong to a study of T cell repertoires in cytomegalovirus infection. Study outcomes and limitations: Within the response measured ex vivo, HLA-C-restricted CMV-specific TCR beta clonotypes were dominant.

CDR3 length: 16 residues. Germline V CDR1 and CDR2: MNHEY, SMNVEV (reference sequence). TCRdb processed the reads anew with MiXCR; each CDR3 protein has one entry. The table lists about 24,000 distinct CDR3 sequences, 20% to 25% of them singletons. The rearrangement uses TRBV27 and TRBJ2-6, with D perhaps TRBD2 (6 bases). The source of this sequence is a human donor in good health (CMV status not recorded). Some clones in this sample may be carry-over from other donors' samples. Sequencing was performed on CD8+ T cells from cultured PBMCs, taken from culture after CMV antigen stimulation. CDR3 amino acids: CASSLFRDSGAIVLTF. CDR3 nucleotides: TGTGCCAGCAGTTTATTCCGGGACTCTGGGGCCATCGTCCTGACTTTC.